This T cell receptor (beta chain) was sequenced during a study of cytomegalovirus exposure and HLA in healthy donors. The CDR3 has 13 residues. Germline CDR1 SSHAT, CDR2 FNYEAQ (reference sequence). 60 Vbeta and 13 Jbeta primers were used in PCR. Method: immunoSEQ multiplex PCR; TCRdb's copy keeps in-frame clones and lacks some. The data hold around 300,000 clones, with roughly 70% observed a single time. Concerning this clone: Germline is not matched at one junction end, which may reflect a read error.

The receptor comes from a female donor in good health and CMV-seronegative. The chain carries TRBV7-7 and TRBJ2-5; D uncertain. The sample was PBMCs. The CDR3 is CASSLPPPGTQYF. DNA of the CDR3: TGTGCTAGCAGCCTACCCCCCCCGGGGACCCAGTACTTC.